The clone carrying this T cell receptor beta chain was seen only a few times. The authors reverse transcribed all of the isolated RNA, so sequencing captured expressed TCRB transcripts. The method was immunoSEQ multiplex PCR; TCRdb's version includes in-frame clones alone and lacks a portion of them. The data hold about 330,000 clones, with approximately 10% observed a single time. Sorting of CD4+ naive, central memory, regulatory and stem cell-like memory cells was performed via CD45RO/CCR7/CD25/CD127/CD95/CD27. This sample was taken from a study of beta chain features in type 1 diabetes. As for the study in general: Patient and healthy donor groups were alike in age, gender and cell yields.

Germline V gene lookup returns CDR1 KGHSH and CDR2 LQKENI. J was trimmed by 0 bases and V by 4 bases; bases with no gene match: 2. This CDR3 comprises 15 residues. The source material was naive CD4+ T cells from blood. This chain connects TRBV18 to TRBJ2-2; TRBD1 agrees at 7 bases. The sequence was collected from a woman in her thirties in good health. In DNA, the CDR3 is TGTGCCAGCTCACGAGACAGGGCGAACACCGGGGAGCTGTTTTTT. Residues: CASSRDRANTGELFF.